What follows is one T cell receptor beta chain and its context. The sample is drawn from a study of blood T cell repertoires in COVID-19. TCRdb keeps only in-frame clones here, not all; method: immunoSEQ multiplex PCR. The sample has over 35,000 clones, roughly 90% seen once. The sequenced sample was peripheral blood. The sequence was collected from a man aged 65 to 85 with active COVID-19.

The DNA of the CDR3 is TGTGCCAGCAGCGTAGGACTAGCGTACCACAATGAGCAGTTCTTC. This sequence encodes CASSVGLAYHNEQFF. The V gene is TRBV9, the J gene TRBJ2-1; 8 bases match TRBD2. The CDR3 consists of 15 residues. Trimming removed 0 bases from V and 5 bases from J; junction bases left unmatched: 4. Germline V gives CDR1 SGDLS, CDR2 YYNGEE.